This T cell receptor beta chain was identified during a study of blood T cell repertoires in COVID-19. Trimming cost V 5 bases and J 0 bases; bases outside gene matches: 4. The CDR3 is 16 residues long. In germline, CDR1 is LGHNA, CDR2 YNFKEQ. Method: immunoSEQ multiplex PCR; TCRdb's copy keeps in-frame clones and lacks some. The sample includes roughly 100,000 clones, more than 60% of them seen just once. The chain has TRBV4-2 and TRBJ2-2; 9 bases match TRBD2. This receptor was identified in a man between 65 and 85 years old with active or convalescent COVID-19. The specimen was peripheral blood. The CDR3: CASSDGLASNTGELFF. The DNA for the CDR3 is TGTGCCAGCAGCGACGGACTAGCGTCGAACACCGGGGAGCTGTTTTTT.